This T cell receptor beta chain was observed in a study of cytomegalovirus exposure and HLA in healthy donors. The wider study: Drawn from HLA-typed donors, around 85 million unique TCRs were held in an early data release.

Regarding this clone: What it recognizes is unknown.

Study-level points and caveats: What a later analysis showed was that several of the most significant clusters appeared linked to common viral pathogens. An ancestry cluster, one associated with Asian ancestry, reportedly showed fewer N-insertions than the roughly 700-donor mean in a later analysis.

The PCR was carried out with 60 Vbeta primers and 13 Jbeta primers. Method: immunoSEQ multiplex PCR; TCRdb's copy keeps in-frame clones and lacks some. The sample lists roughly 220,000 clones, more than 65% occurring once. The specimen sequenced was PBMCs. The TCR originated in a man aged 45-65 years in good health and CMV-seronegative.

DNA of the CDR3: TGTGCCAGCAGCCCTCTAAGGTTCCGAGGAGGGGTTGCGGAGACCCAGTACTTC. This gives the protein CASSPLRFRGGVAETQYF. The chain carries TRBV9 and TRBJ2-5; tentative D call: TRBD2 (6 bases). V was shortened by 4 bases and J by 5 bases, with 27 bases between the two germline ends. The CDR3 is made up of 18 amino acids. Germline V gives CDR1 SGDLS, CDR2 YYNGEE.